Each of the 22 T cell receptor beta chains below was sequenced from the same sample in a study of cytomegalovirus exposure and HLA in healthy donors. The table came from immunoSEQ multiplex PCR; TCRdb's copy has only in-frame clones and leaves some out. The sample yields hundreds of thousands of clones, roughly 88% seen once. Material: PBMCs. The receptor source for this set is a woman between 18 and 29 years old in good health and CMV-seronegative.

This clone was observed once. This sequence joins TRBV6-1 and TRBJ1-2, with a possible D match to TRBD1 (6 bases). Trimming stripped 1 base from V and 1 base from J, with 13 bases between. The CDR3 consists of 16 residues. In germline, CDR1 is MNHNS, CDR2 SASEGT. The CDR3 here is CASSEGPGAHNYGYTF. CDR3 in DNA: TGTGCCAGCAGTGAAGGCCCAGGGGCCCATAACTATGGCTACACCTTC.

The chain joins TRBV5-1 to TRBJ1-1; tentative D call: TRBD1 (6 bases). The CDR3 sequence is 13 residues long. V shed 0 bases and J shed 8 bases, with 11 bases lying between them. Germline values: CDR1 SGHRS, CDR2 YFSETQ. The CDR3 loop reads CASSLDRVDEAFF. DNA of the CDR3: TGCGCCAGCAGCTTGGACAGGGTTGACGAAGCTTTCTTT.

This clone was detected once. V gene TRBV20-1 combines with J gene TRBJ2-5, with D hard to call. The CDR3 is 11 amino acids. V lost 6 bases and J 5 bases, leaving 10 bases between the germline ends. Germline loops: CDR1 DFQATT, CDR2 SNEGSKA (reference sequence). The CDR3 region has the DNA TGCAGTGCCAACGGTTGGGAGACCCAGTACTTC. Protein product: CSANGWETQYF.

The chain has TRBV7-3 and TRBJ1-1; D gene ambiguous. Trimming pared 4 bases from V and 4 bases from J, leaving 10 bases between. This CDR3 has 13 residues. Per the germline V gene, CDR1 is SGHTA and CDR2 is FQGTGA. The CDR3 is CASSSSSGTEAFF. The CDR3 DNA reads as TGTGCCAGCAGCTCTTCTTCAGGCACTGAAGCTTTCTTT.

Worth noting for this clone: One junction end disagrees with the germline gene, perhaps due to a read error. The chain employs TRBV20-1 and TRBJ1-1; D ambiguous. The CDR3 runs to 9 residues. Germline values: CDR1 DFQATT, CDR2 SNEGSKA (reference sequence). The CDR3 coding sequence is TGCAGTGCAAATACCCCGGGGTCTTTT. Protein sequence: CSANTPGSF.

This sequence joins TRBV5-4 and TRBJ1-3; 9 bases are a match to TRBD1. Germline V lookup: CDR1 SGHNT, CDR2 YYREEE (reference sequence). V trimming: 7 bases; J trimming: 2 bases; junction bases outside the gene matches: 4. The CDR3 is 14 amino acids. The CDR3 sequence: CASGDRVAGNTIYF. In nucleotides, the CDR3 is TGTGCCAGCGGGGACAGGGTGGCTGGAAACACCATATATTTT.

This chain links TRBV2 with TRBJ1-2; D might be TRBD1 (5 bases). V was clipped by 4 bases and J by 8 bases, with 8 bases between them. Germline V gene data show CDR1 as SNHLY and CDR2 as FYNNEI. This CDR3 has 11 amino acids. The CDR3, as DNA: TGTGCCAGCAGTGTTTGGGGCGGCTACACCTTC. It is translated as CASSVWGGYTF.

This rearrangement joins TRBV15 to TRBJ1-1; D uncertain. V lost 2 bases, J lost 0 bases, and 13 bases lay in between. Germline V lookup: CDR1 LNHNV, CDR2 YYDKDF (reference sequence). This CDR3 is 16 amino acids long. The CDR3 DNA sequence: TGTGCCACCAGCAGATCGAGACACAGCATGAACACTGAAGCTTTCTTT. Residues: CATSRSRHSMNTEAFF.

This chain connects TRBV7-6 to TRBJ2-3; TRBD2 matches 12 bases. This CDR3 has 14 amino acids. Germline-derived CDR1 and CDR2 are SGHVS and FNYEAQ. V lost 7 bases, J lost 3 bases, and 2 bases stayed unmatched. DNA of the CDR3: TGTGCCAGCACCGGACTAGCGGGAACAGATACGCAGTATTTT. Amino acid sequence: CASTGLAGTDTQYF.

The rearrangement links TRBV6-5 to TRBJ2-1, with 10 bases aligning to TRBD1. Germline CDR1 MNHEY, CDR2 SVGAGI. This CDR3 is built from 16 residues. With V trimmed by 0 bases and J by 8 bases, 7 bases remained unmatched. CDR3 region: CASSYSTGGVGYEQFF. CDR3 nucleotides: TGTGCCAGCAGTTACTCGACAGGGGGCGTTGGGTATGAGCAGTTCTTC.

This chain uses TRBV19 with TRBJ1-1; D may be TRBD1 (5 bases). Germline CDR1 and CDR2: LNHDA and SQIVND (reference sequence). V lost 3 bases and J lost 5, with 13 bases in between. The CDR3 has 14 residues. This CDR3 reads CASSIGGEGTEAFF. The CDR3 nucleotides are TGTGCCAGTAGTATCGGGGGGGAGGGAACTGAAGCTTTCTTT. Variable domain in full (rest from reference TRBV19 and TRBJ1-1): DGGITQSPKYLFRKEGQNVTLSCEQNLNHDAMYWYRQDPGQGLRLIYYSQIVNDFQKGDIAEGYSVSREKKESFPLTVTSAQKNPTAFYLCASSIGGEGTEAFFGQGTRLTVV.

The chain is built from TRBV19 and TRBJ2-5, with D maybe TRBD2 (6 bases). Trimming left V 7 bases short and J 4 bases short, with 13 bases between. Per germline, CDR1 LNHDA and CDR2 SQIVND (reference sequence). The CDR3 runs to 13 residues. The CDR3 DNA is TGTGCCAGTAAACGCAACGGGGGAGAGACCCAGTACTTC. It is translated as CASKRNGGETQYF.

The sample holds one count of this clone. The V gene is TRBV6-6, the J gene TRBJ2-1, with TRBD2 identical over 8 bases. The CDR3 runs to 10 residues. CDR1 is MNHNY and CDR2 is SVGAGI in the germline V gene (reference sequence). V dropped 6 bases and J dropped 14; count of bases not matched to a gene: 3. This chain's CDR3 is CASRGTREFF. CDR3 DNA sequence: TGTGCCAGCAGGGGGACTAGGGAGTTCTTC.

The CDR3 sequence is CASLNPVRVGTDTQYF. DNA for the CDR3: TGTGCCAGCCTCAATCCCGTGCGGGTCGGCACAGATACGCAGTATTTT. This chain uses TRBV18 with TRBJ2-3; TRBD2 might be the D (5 bases). The CDR3 runs to 16 residues. V was clipped by 8 bases and J by 1 base, with 19 bases between them. Germline CDR1 KGHSH, CDR2 LQKENI.

DNA of the CDR3: TGCGCCAGCAGCCAAGTAGTGCGGAGCACCGGGGAGCTGTTTTTT. Its translation is CASSQVVRSTGELFF. The chain combines TRBV4-1 with TRBJ2-2; D is unclear. The germline gives CDR1 MGHRA, CDR2 YSYEKL. The CDR3 has 15 residues. Trimming took 1 base from V and 4 from J, leaving 10 bases between them.

The V call is TRBV11-1, the J call TRBJ1-6; tentatively, D is TRBD1 (6 bases). Deletions cut 5 bases from V and 9 bases from J, with 11 bases between. The germline V gene has CDR1 SGHAT and CDR2 FQDESV (reference sequence). This CDR3 region has 13 residues. The CDR3, as DNA: TGTGCCAGCAGCCCTGACAGGTTTTCACCCCTCCACTTT. Translating gives CASSPDRFSPLHF.

This chain connects TRBV28 to TRBJ2-3; 9 bases agree with TRBD1. CDR1 and CDR2 (germline): MDHEN, SYDVKM. The CDR3 runs 16 residues. V lost 1 base and J lost 4; bases outside the gene matches: 6. CDR3: CASSLFGTGWADTQYF. The CDR3 DNA is TGTGCCAGCAGTTTATTTGGGACAGGGTGGGCAGATACGCAGTATTTT.

This clone was counted once. The chain recombines TRBV11-2 with TRBJ2-7, with D perhaps TRBD2 (6 bases). This CDR3 has 13 amino acids. The germline gives CDR1 SGHAT, CDR2 FQNNGV. Trimming shortened V by 1 base and J by 9 bases, and 13 bases separated the two germline ends. The CDR3 bases are TGTGCCAGCAGCTTAGTCAGGGACTCTGGGCAGTACTTC. It yields the protein CASSLVRDSGQYF. The full variable domain, with the rest looked up from reference TRBV11-2 and TRBJ2-7, is EAGVAQSPRYKIIEKRQSVAFWCNPISGHATLYWYQQILGQGPKLLIQFQNNGVVDDSQLPKDRFSAERLKGVDSTLKIQPAKLEDSAVYLCASSLVRDSGQYFGPGTRLTVT.

The CDR3 coding sequence is TGCAGCGTTGAGCGGTACTCCTACAATGAGCAGTTCTTC. Protein sequence: CSVERYSYNEQFF. V and J are TRBV29-1 and TRBJ2-1, with D unclear. Trimming cost V 3 bases and J 0 bases, with 6 bases left between them. Germline V CDR1 and CDR2: SQVTM, ANQGSEA. The CDR3 contains 13 residues.

The V gene is TRBV27, the J gene TRBJ2-7; D gene ambiguous. Germline V CDR1 and CDR2: MNHEY, SMNVEV (reference sequence). The germline V and J ends were trimmed by 8 bases and 6 bases, with 14 bases remaining between them. The CDR3 has 12 amino acids. The CDR3 reads CASGHPRGEQYF. CDR3 DNA sequence: TGTGCCAGCGGCCACCCACGAGGCGAGCAGTACTTC.

This clone was seen a few times. The rearrangement links TRBV7-2 to TRBJ1-6; D may be TRBD1 (6 bases). The ends were cut back, 3 bases at V and 12 bases at J, with 18 bases in the middle. The CDR3 totals 15 residues. Germline CDR1 reads SGHTA; CDR2 reads FQGNSA. This chain's CDR3 is CASSFPGGAHRPLHF. CDR3 sequence (DNA): TGTGCCAGCAGCTTCCCTGGGGGGGCCCATAGACCCCTCCACTTT.

This rearrangement joins TRBV27 to TRBJ2-1, with D possibly TRBD2 on 6 matching bases. Germline-derived CDR1 and CDR2 are MNHEY and SMNVEV (reference sequence). This CDR3 has 15 amino acids. Deletions cut 10 bases from V and 2 bases from J, with 18 bases between. CDR3: CATSAREPAYNEQFF. The CDR3, as DNA: TGTGCCACCTCTGCTCGGGAGCCCGCCTACAATGAGCAGTTCTTC.